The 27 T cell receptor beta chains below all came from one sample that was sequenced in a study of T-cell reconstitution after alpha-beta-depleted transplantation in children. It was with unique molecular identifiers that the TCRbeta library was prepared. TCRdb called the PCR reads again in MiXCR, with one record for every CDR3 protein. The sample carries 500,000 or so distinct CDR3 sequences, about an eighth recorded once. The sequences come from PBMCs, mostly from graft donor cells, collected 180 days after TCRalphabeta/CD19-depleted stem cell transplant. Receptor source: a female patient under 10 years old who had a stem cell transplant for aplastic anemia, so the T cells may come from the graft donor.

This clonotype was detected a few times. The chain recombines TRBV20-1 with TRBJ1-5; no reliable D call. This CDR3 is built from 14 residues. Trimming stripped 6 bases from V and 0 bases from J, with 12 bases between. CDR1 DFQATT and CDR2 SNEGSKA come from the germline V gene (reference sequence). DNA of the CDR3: TGCAGTGCCGGACGTACCCATAGCAATCAGCCCCAGCATTTT. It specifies CSAGRTHSNQPQHF.

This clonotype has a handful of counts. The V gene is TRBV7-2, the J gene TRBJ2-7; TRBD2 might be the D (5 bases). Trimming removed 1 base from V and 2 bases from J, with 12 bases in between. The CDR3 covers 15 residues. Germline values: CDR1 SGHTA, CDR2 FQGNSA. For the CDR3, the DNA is TGTGCCAGCAGCTTAGGACCGGACTTCCCCTACGAGCAGTACGTC. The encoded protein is CASSLGPDFPYEQYV.

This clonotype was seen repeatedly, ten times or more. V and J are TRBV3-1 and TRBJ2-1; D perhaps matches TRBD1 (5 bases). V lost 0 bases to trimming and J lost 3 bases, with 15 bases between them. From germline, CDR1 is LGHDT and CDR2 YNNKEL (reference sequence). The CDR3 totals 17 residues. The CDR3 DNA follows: TGTGCCAGCAGCCAAGATCCTCGGTCAGGGATCTACAATGAGCAGTTCTTC. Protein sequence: CASSQDPRSGIYNEQFF.

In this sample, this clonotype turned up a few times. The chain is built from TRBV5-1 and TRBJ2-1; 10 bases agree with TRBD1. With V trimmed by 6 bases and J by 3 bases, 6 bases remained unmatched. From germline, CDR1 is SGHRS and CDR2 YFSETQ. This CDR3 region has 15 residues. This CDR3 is CASNPTGGHYNEQFF. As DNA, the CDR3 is TGCGCCAGCAACCCGACAGGGGGCCACTACAATGAGCAGTTCTTC.

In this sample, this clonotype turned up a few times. CDR3 DNA sequence: TGCGCCAGCAGCGCTCTCGGGAGTTTCAACGAGCAGTACTTC. Residues: CASSALGSFNEQYF. The chain recombines TRBV5-1 with TRBJ2-7; possible D gene TRBD2, 6 bases. The CDR3 contains 14 residues. The V end lost 4 bases, the J end lost 5 bases, and 16 bases lay between the germline ends. In germline, CDR1 is SGHRS, CDR2 YFSETQ.

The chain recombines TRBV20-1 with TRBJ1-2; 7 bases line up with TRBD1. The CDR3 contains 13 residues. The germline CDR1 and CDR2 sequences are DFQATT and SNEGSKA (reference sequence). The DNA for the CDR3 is TGCAGCTTAAGGACAGGAGGCTACTCTGGCTACACCTTC. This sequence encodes CSLRTGGYSGYTF.

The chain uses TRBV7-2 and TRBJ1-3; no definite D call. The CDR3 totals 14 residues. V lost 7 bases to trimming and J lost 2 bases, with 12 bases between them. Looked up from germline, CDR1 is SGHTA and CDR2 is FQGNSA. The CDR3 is CASTPVSPGNTIYF. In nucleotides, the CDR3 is TGTGCCAGCACCCCAGTCTCGCCTGGAAACACCATATATTTT.

This chain's CDR3 is CASNTGTLNEKLFF. The CDR3 nucleotides are TGTGCCAGCAATACAGGGACCCTAAATGAAAAACTGTTTTTT. The chain links TRBV12-3 or TRBV12-4 to TRBJ1-4; D possibly corresponds to TRBD1 (6 bases). V was clipped by 7 bases and J by 5 bases, with 14 bases between them. The length of the CDR3 is 14 residues.

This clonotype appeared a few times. The CDR3 region has the DNA TGCAGCGTCCGACTAGCGGGAGATGGGCACTACAATGAGCAGTTCTTC. Protein sequence: CSVRLAGDGHYNEQFF. This chain links TRBV29-1 with TRBJ2-1; 12 nucleotides agree with TRBD2. Germline CDR1 SQVTM, CDR2 ANQGSEA. The CDR3 consists of 16 residues. Losses at the gene ends were 6 bases for V and 3 bases for J; bases not matched to a gene: 9.

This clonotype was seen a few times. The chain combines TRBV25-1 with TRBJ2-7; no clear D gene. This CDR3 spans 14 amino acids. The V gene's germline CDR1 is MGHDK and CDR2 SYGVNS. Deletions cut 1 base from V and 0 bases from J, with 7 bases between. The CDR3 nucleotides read TGTGCCAGCAGTGAATTCGGCAGCTCCTACGAGCAGTACTTC. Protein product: CASSEFGSSYEQYF.

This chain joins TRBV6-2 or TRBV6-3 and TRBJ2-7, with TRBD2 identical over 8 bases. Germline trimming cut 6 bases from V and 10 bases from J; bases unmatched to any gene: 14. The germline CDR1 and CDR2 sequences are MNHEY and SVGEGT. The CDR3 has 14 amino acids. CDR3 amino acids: CASRTSDSPLRQYV. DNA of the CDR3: TGTGCCAGCAGGACTAGCGACTCCCCCCTACGACAGTACGTC.

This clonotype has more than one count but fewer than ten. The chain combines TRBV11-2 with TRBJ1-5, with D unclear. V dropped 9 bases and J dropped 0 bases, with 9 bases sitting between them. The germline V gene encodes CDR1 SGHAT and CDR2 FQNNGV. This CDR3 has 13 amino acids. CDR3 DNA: TGTGCCAGTAGGGCGCATAGCAATCAGCCCCAGCATTTT. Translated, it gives CASRAHSNQPQHF.

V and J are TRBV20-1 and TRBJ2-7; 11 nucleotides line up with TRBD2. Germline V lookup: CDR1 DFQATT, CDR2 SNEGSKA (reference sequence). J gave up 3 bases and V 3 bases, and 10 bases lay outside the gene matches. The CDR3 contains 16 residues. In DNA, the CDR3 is TGCAGTGCTAGCGTAGCGGGAGGGTGGAACCACTACGAGCAGTACTTC. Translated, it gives CSASVAGGWNHYEQYF.

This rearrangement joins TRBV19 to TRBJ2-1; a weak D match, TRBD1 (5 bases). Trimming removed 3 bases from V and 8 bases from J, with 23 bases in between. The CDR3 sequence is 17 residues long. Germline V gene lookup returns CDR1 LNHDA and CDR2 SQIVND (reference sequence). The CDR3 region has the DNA TGTGCCAGTAGTATTGGGTCCCCACTTAGGGGTCGCGATGAGCAGTTCTTC. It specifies CASSIGSPLRGRDEQFF.

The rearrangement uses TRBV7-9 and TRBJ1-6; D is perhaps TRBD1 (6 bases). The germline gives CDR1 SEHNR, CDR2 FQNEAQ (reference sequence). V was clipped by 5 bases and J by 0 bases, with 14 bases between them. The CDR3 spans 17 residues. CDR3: CASSTDRTSSYNSPLHF. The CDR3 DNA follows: TGTGCCAGCAGCACCGACAGGACGAGCTCCTATAATTCACCCCTCCACTTT.

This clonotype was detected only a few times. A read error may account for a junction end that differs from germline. The chain's CDR3 is CASSLAWTGELFF. In DNA form, the CDR3 reads TGTGCCAGCAGCCTAGCTTGGACCGGGGAGCTGTTTTTT. The chain is built from TRBV7-9 and TRBJ2-2, with D possibly TRBD2 on 5 matching bases. The CDR3 length is 13 residues. Germline V gene sequence: CDR1 SEHNR, CDR2 FQNEAQ (reference sequence).

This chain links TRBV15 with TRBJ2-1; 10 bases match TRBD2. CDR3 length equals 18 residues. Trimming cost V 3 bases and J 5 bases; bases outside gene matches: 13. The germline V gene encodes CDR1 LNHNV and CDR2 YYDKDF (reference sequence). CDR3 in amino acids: CATSRFFLAGGWDNEQFF. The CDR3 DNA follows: TGTGCCACCAGCAGGTTCTTTTTAGCGGGAGGATGGGACAATGAGCAGTTCTTC.

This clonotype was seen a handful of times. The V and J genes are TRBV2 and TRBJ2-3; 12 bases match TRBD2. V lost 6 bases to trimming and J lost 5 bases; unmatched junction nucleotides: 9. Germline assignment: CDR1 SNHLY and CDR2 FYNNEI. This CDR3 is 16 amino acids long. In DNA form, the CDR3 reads TGTGCCAGCAGGGAGATAGGACTAGCGGGATTAGATACGCAGTATTTT. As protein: CASREIGLAGLDTQYF.

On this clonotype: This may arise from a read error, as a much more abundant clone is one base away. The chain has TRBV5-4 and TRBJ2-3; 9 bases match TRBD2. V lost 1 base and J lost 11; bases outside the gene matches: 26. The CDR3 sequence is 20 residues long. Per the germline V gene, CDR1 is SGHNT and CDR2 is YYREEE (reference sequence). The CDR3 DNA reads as TGTGCCAGCAGCTTGTTGCCGCTGAGGCGGGAGGGCTCCCGGGGGATCGGGCAGTATTTT. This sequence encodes CASSLLPLRREGSRGIGQYF.

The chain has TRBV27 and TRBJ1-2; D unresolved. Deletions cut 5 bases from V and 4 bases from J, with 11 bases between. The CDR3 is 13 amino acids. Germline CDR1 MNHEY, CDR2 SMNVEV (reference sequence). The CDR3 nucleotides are TGTGCCAGCAGTCCCGCGGCCGGCTATGGCTACACCTTC. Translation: CASSPAAGYGYTF.

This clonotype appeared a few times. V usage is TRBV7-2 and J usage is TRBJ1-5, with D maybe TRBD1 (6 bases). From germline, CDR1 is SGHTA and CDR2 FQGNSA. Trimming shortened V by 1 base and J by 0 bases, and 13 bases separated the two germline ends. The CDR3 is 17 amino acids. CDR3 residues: CASSLVPGTRSNQPQHF. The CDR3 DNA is TGTGCCAGCAGCTTAGTCCCCGGGACACGTAGCAATCAGCCCCAGCATTTT.

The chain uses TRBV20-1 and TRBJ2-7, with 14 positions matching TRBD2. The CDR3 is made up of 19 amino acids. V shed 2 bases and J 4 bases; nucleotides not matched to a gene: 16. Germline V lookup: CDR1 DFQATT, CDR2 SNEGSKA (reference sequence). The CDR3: CSARPGRGTSGSLIYEQYV. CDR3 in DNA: TGCAGTGCTAGACCGGGACGGGGGACTAGCGGGAGTCTGATATACGAGCAGTACGTC.

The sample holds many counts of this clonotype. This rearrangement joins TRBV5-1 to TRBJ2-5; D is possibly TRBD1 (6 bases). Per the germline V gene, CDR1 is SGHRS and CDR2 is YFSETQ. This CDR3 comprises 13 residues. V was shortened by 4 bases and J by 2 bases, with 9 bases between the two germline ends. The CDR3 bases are TGCGCCAGCAGCGAACAGGGTCAAGAGACCCAGTACTTC. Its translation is CASSEQGQETQYF.

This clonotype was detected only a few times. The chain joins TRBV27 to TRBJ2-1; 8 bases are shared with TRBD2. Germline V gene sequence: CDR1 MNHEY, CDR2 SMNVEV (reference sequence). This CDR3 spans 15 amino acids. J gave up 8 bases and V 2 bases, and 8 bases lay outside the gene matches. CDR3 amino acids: CASSLPGGPLDEQFF. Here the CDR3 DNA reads TGTGCCAGCAGTTTACCGGGAGGGCCTCTGGATGAGCAGTTCTTC.

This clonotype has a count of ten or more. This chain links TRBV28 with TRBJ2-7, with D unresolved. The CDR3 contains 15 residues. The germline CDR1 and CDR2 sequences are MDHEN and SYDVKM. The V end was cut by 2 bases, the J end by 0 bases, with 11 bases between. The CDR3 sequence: CASSLIVVSSYEQYF. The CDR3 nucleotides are TGTGCCAGCAGTTTAATAGTGGTTAGCTCCTACGAGCAGTACTTC.

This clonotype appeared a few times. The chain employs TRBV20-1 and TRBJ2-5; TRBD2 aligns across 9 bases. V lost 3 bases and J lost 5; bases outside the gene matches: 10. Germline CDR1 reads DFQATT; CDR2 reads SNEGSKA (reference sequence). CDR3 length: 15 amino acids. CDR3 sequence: CSASRLAVFLETQYF. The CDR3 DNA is TGCAGTGCTAGTCGACTAGCGGTATTCCTGGAGACCCAGTACTTC.

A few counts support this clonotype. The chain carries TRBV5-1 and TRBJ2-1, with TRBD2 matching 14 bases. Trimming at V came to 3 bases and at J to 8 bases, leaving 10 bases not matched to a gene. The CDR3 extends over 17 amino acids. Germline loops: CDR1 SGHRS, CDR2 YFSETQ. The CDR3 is CASSYPGLAGAGDEQFF. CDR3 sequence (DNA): TGCGCCAGCAGCTACCCGGGACTAGCGGGAGCCGGGGATGAGCAGTTCTTC.